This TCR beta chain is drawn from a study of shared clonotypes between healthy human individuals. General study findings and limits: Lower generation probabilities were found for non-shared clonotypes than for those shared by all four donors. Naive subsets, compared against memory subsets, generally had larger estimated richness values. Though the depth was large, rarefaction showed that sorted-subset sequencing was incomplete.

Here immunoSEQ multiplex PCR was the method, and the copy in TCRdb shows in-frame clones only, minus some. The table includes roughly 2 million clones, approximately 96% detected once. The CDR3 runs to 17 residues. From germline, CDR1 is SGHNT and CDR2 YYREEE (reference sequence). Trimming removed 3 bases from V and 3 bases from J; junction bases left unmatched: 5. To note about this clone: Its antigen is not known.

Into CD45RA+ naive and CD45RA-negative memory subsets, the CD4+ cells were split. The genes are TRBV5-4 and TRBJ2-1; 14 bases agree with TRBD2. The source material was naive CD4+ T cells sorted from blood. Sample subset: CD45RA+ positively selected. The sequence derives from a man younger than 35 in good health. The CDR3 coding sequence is TGTGCCAGCAGCTCGGGACTAGCGGGAGTAAACTACAATGAGCAGTTCTTC. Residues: CASSSGLAGVNYNEQFF.